The rows below give T cell receptor beta chains drawn from one sample of a study of metastatic and nonmetastatic thyroid tumors. TCRdb re-analyzed the PCR reads through MiXCR. Altogether over 40,000 clones are present, about 25% being singletons, with the ten largest covering approximately 3.5%. Sequenced input: blood. The receptors come from a male donor with papillary thyroid cancer or a benign thyroid nodule (not recorded which). Some clones in this sample may be carry-over from other donors' samples. CDR3s include the opening cysteine and the closing phenylalanine or tryptophan. The D gene is left open where the match is weak.

cdr3_aa | d_call | v_call
CASSVDGGFYNEQFF | . | TRBV9
CASSAIRGSYEQYF | . | TRBV2
CASSETLGPEAFF | . | TRBV6-1
CASSNPQGLPYGYTF | . | TRBV19
CASSPQKAGGSANEQFF | TRBD2 | TRBV4-1
CARNAGTGYGYTF | TRBD1 | TRBV2
CASSVRLAGQGDYEQYF | TRBD1 | TRBV4-2
CASSLMSPGALHF | . | TRBV28
CAIRPGGSYEQYF | . | TRBV10-3
CASSAISSGYNTEAFF | . | TRBV7-8
CASSLTRDRDDEQFF | TRBD1 | TRBV12-3/TRBV12-4
CAFRTAEGPQHF | . | TRBV30
CSARDAWTSGLTGELFF | TRBD2 | TRBV20-1
CSGTGDTQYF | TRBD1 | TRBV29-1
CASSIAGGGRARQYF | . | TRBV5-8
CASSSDIYSNQPQHF | . | TRBV4-1
CASSLRTGHTDTQYF | TRBD1 | TRBV5-5
CASKGPGMGTGELFF | . | TRBV2
CSARGAGADTIYF | . | TRBV20-1
CASSEVGRADEAFF | . | TRBV6-1
CASNTRENTDTQYF | . | TRBV9
CASSLGRAGYNEQFF | . | TRBV11-2
CASSLIAGYNEQFF | TRBD2 | TRBV4-2
CASSLSPSGSYEQYF | TRBD2 | TRBV28
CASAGLAGVISYNEQFF | TRBD2 | TRBV12-3/TRBV12-4
CSAPTSGTSYEQYF | TRBD2 | TRBV20-1
CASSLVGGTTYNEQFF | . | TRBV5-1
CASSLAQNTDTQYF | . | TRBV7-2
CAWSGDSNQPQHF | . | TRBV30
CASSFRDQTYEQYF | . | TRBV27
CSATKGTGEYEQYF | TRBD1 | TRBV20-1
CASSLEEYSSYQPQHF | . | TRBV4-1
CASSWSVYTGELFF | . | TRBV28
CASTLLGGQIFYGYTF | . | TRBV6-1
CASSSPDRPGTEAFF | . | TRBV7-9
CAIPGTENTGELFF | . | TRBV6-2/TRBV6-3
CASSLGLGGGTSYEQYF | . | TRBV11-2
CAISGVDSYEQYF | . | TRBV10-3
CATSERDGQPQHF | . | TRBV24-1
CASSLGTSGSGANVLTF | TRBD2 | TRBV5-4
CASSFTSGGSSYEQYF | TRBD2 | TRBV6-1
CASSHFFGSETYNEQFF | . | TRBV7-2
CASSLTRRERQYF | TRBD2 | TRBV7-3
CASSWGTSGGQETQYF | TRBD2 | TRBV5-1
CARAGVDHEQFF | TRBD2 | TRBV7-3
CASSLERRMEQYF | . | TRBV6-1
CASSPAGRGATNEKLFF | . | TRBV28
CASTMTGTAYEQYF | . | TRBV28
CASSSTGGGNHKNSYNEQFF | . | TRBV7-9
CSVVGTNYEQYF | . | TRBV29-1
CASSSGDASTDTQYF | . | TRBV6-1
CASSEAPGAILNEQYF | . | TRBV7-8
CASSRGGQGAVQETQYF | TRBD1 | TRBV18
CASRELMNTEAFF | . | TRBV12-3/TRBV12-4
CSAPRDRGLEAFF | TRBD1 | TRBV20-1
CASSEGRQGGGTGELFF | . | TRBV2
CSASGPGPYNEQFF | . | TRBV20-1
CASSIVGGSSYEQYF | TRBD2 | TRBV19
CASSLDEFFQTQYF | . | TRBV11-2